The 16 T cell receptor beta chains presented below share a single source sample, sequenced in a study of blood T cells in healthy people across ages. The use of a sample-barcoded 5' primer and a J-beta primer mix characterized a second PCR of about 7 to 12 cycles. TCRdb independently ran MiXCR on the 5' RACE reads; one entry per CDR3 protein. Of 730,000 or so distinct CDR3 sequences in the sample, roughly two fifths were seen once. The sample was blood. The receptor set was obtained from a woman aged 55-69 years in good health.

The chain combines TRBV2 with TRBJ2-7; TRBD1 matches 8 bases. V was pared by 2 bases and J by 2 bases, with 2 bases of the junction left unmatched. This CDR3 has 14 residues. Per the germline V gene, CDR1 is SNHLY and CDR2 is FYNNEI. CDR3 nucleotides: TGTGCCAGCAGTGAATGGACAGGGACCTACGAGCAGTACTTC. It translates to CASSEWTGTYEQYF.

This clonotype has a handful of counts. CDR3 sequence reads: CASSDGRYGYTF. For the CDR3, the DNA is TGTGCCAGCAGTGACGGACGGTATGGCTACACCTTC. The chain couples TRBV25-1 to TRBJ1-2; no reliable D call. The CDR3 runs 12 residues. The V end was cut by 3 bases, the J end by 5 bases, with 7 bases between. Per germline, CDR1 MGHDK and CDR2 SYGVNS.

CDR3 amino acids: CASSYITSGRTEQYF. Here the CDR3 DNA reads TGTGCCAGCAGTTACATAACTAGCGGGAGAACCGAGCAGTACTTC. The chain uses TRBV6-6 and TRBJ2-7, with 11 bases matching TRBD2. V dropped 2 bases and J dropped 6; count of bases not matched to a gene: 6. Germline lookup yields CDR1 MNHNY and CDR2 SVGAGI (reference sequence). The CDR3 length is 15 residues.

The V call is TRBV14, the J call TRBJ2-1; D call uncertain. The V end was cut by 4 bases, the J end by 3 bases, with 7 bases between. There are 13 residues in the CDR3. Germline CDR1 reads SGHDN; CDR2 reads FVKESK. For the CDR3, the DNA is TGTGCCAGCAGCCGAGGTCTCTACAATGAGCAGTTCTTC. It translates to CASSRGLYNEQFF.

This clonotype has just a few counts. The chain employs TRBV10-3 and TRBJ2-2, with 10 positions matching TRBD2. The germline CDR1 and CDR2 sequences are ENHRY and SYGVKD. The V gene end was trimmed by 2 bases and the J gene end by 3 bases; junction bases not matched to a gene: 3. This CDR3 has 16 amino acids. CDR3 sequence (DNA): TGTGCCATCAGTGAGCTCAGCGGGGGGGACACCGGGGAGCTGTTTTTT. This gives the protein CAISELSGGDTGELFF.

The chain recombines TRBV11-2 with TRBJ2-3; TRBD2 is a possible D gene (7 bases). Germline loops: CDR1 SGHAT, CDR2 FQNNGV. The CDR3 runs to 16 residues. Trimming left V 4 bases short and J 4 bases short, with 18 bases between. Here the CDR3 DNA reads TGTGCCAGCAGCTCTGCAAGGGGGGGGCGGGCAGATACGCAGTATTTT. This sequence encodes CASSSARGGRADTQYF.

This clonotype showed up just a few times. The V gene is TRBV12-3 or TRBV12-4, the J gene TRBJ1-1; tentatively, D is TRBD1 (6 bases). Trimming removed 10 bases from V and 1 base from J, with 13 bases in between. The CDR3 consists of 13 residues. CDR3 coding DNA: TGTGCCACCCAGGGGCGGACGAACACTGAAGCTTTCTTT. This gives the protein CATQGRTNTEAFF.

The genes are TRBV7-2 and TRBJ2-3; TRBD2 agrees at 7 bases. The CDR3 sequence is 15 residues long. V shed 5 bases and J 3 bases; nucleotides not matched to a gene: 8. Germline CDR1 and CDR2: SGHTA and FQGNSA. The CDR3 here is CASSPAGIETDTQYF. The CDR3 DNA sequence: TGTGCCAGCAGCCCAGCGGGAATCGAGACAGATACGCAGTATTTT.

V gene TRBV9 combines with J gene TRBJ1-4, with a weak D call TRBD1 (6 bases). Looked up from germline, CDR1 is SGDLS and CDR2 is YYNGEE. This CDR3 spans 13 amino acids. V lost 3 bases, J lost 14 bases, and 17 bases lay in between. The CDR3, as DNA: TGTGCCAGCAGCGCTGCGGGGGGCTTTCGGCTGTTTTTT. Its protein product is CASSAAGGFRLFF.

The chain recombines TRBV27 with TRBJ1-5; D possibly corresponds to TRBD1 (5 bases). Germline V lookup: CDR1 MNHEY, CDR2 SMNVEV (reference sequence). The CDR3 runs to 15 residues. V gave up 4 bases and J gave up 4 bases, with 14 bases separating them. The CDR3 loop is CASSSGLEGNQPQHF. The CDR3, as DNA: TGTGCCAGCAGTTCGGGCCTCGAGGGGAATCAGCCCCAGCATTTT.

This clonotype was seen just once. A much bigger clone sits one base away, suggesting this may be a read error. V gene TRBV7-2 combines with J gene TRBJ1-6, with TRBD1 as a possible D gene (5 bases). The CDR3 extends over 14 amino acids. Germline loops: CDR1 SGHTA, CDR2 FQGNSA. CDR3 DNA: TGTGCCAGCAGCCCCCAGGGAAATAATTCACCCCCCCACTTT. It specifies CASSPQGNNSPPHF.

This chain connects TRBV7-9 to TRBJ2-7; D gene uncertain. Trimming pared 6 bases from V and 1 base from J, leaving 13 bases between. Germline CDR1 reads SEHNR; CDR2 reads FQNEAQ (reference sequence). CDR3 length: 14 amino acids. CDR3 sequence reads: CASRVGGSSYEQYF. The CDR3 DNA follows: TGTGCCAGCAGGGTTGGCGGCTCTTCCTACGAGCAGTACTTC.

This clonotype showed up just a few times. The rearrangement uses TRBV5-1 and TRBJ2-1; 15 nucleotides line up with TRBD2. V lost 4 bases to trimming and J lost 1 base; unmatched junction nucleotides: 12. Germline V gives CDR1 SGHRS, CDR2 YFSETQ. The CDR3 contains 20 residues. CDR3 nucleotides: TGCGCCAGCAGCATTATTACCGGGACTAGCGGGGGGCCTTCCTACAATGAGCAGTTCTTC. Translating gives CASSIITGTSGGPSYNEQFF.

CDR3 loop: CASSQDSARTAMNTEAFF. The CDR3 DNA follows: TGTGCCAGCAGCCAAGATTCCGCGAGGACGGCTATGAACACTGAAGCTTTCTTT. The J gene is TRBJ1-1, the V gene TRBV4-2, with D unresolved. The V end lost 0 bases, the J end lost 0 bases, and 17 bases lay between the germline ends. The CDR3 is 18 residues long. The germline V gene has CDR1 LGHNA and CDR2 YNFKEQ.

This clonotype appeared a single time. The genes are TRBV20-1 and TRBJ2-5; D is possibly TRBD1 (6 bases). CDR1 is DFQATT and CDR2 is SNEGSKA in the germline V gene (reference sequence). The CDR3 has 12 amino acids. The ends were cut back, 6 bases at V and 5 bases at J, with 13 bases in the middle. Here the CDR3 DNA reads TGCAGTGCCCCGGACAGCCAGGAGACCCAGTACTTC. As protein: CSAPDSQETQYF.

Ten or more counts support this clonotype. This chain links TRBV29-1 with TRBJ2-3, with TRBD1 matching 8 bases. V lost 8 bases, J lost 3 bases, and 4 bases stayed unmatched. The V gene's germline CDR1 is SQVTM and CDR2 ANQGSEA. The CDR3 is 12 amino acids. CDR3 DNA sequence: TGCAGCAAACAGGGGGAAACAGATACGCAGTATTTT. As protein: CSKQGETDTQYF.